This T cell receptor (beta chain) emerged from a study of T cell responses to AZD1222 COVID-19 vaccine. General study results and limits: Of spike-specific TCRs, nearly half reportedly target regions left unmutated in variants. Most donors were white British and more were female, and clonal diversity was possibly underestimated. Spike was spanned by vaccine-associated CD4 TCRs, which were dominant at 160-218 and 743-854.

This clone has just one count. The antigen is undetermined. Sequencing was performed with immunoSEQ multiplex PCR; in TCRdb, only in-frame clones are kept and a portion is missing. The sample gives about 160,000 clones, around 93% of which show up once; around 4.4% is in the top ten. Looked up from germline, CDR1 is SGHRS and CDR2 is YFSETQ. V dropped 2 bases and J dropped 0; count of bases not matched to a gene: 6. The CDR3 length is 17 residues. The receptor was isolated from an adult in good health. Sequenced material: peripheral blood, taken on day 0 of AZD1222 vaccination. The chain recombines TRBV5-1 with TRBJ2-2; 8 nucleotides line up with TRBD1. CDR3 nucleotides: TGCGCCAGCAGCTTCGGACAGGGCCCCTCGAACACCGGGGAGCTGTTTTTT. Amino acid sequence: CASSFGQGPSNTGELFF.